The clone carrying this T cell receptor (beta chain) was detected only a few times. Germline values: CDR1 SEHNR, CDR2 FQNEAQ (reference sequence). The CDR3 sequence is 15 residues long. V shed 4 bases and J shed 1 base, with 13 bases lying between them. The data belong to a study of identical twins. MiXCR, applied by TCRdb to the 5' RACE reads, yields one record per CDR3 protein. The repertoire includes roughly 630,000 distinct CDR3 sequences, about 7.6% of them detected once, and over 1.5% sits in the top ten. The sample also formed part of further work on yellow fever vaccine responses in identical twins.

The chain uses TRBV7-9 and TRBJ1-2; maybe TRBD1 (6 bases). Sequencing was performed on PBMCs. The source of this sequence is a woman between 18 and 29 years old in good health. DNA of the CDR3: TGTGCCAGCAGCTCCGGACAGAAACTTAACTATGGCTACACCTTC. This encodes CASSSGQKLNYGYTF.